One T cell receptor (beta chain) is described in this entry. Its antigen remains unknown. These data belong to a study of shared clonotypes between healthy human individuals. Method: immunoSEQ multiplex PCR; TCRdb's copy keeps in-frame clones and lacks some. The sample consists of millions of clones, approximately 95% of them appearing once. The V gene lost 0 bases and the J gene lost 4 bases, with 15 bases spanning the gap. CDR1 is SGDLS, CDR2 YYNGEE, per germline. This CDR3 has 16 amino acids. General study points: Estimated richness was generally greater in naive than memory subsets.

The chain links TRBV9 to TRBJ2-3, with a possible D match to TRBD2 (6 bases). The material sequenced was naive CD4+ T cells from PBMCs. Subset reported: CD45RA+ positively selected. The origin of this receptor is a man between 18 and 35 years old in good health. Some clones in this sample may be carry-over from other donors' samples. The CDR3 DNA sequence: TGTGCCAGCAGCGTAGACGGATCGGGAGCCCCAGATACGCAGTATTTT. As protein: CASSVDGSGAPDTQYF.